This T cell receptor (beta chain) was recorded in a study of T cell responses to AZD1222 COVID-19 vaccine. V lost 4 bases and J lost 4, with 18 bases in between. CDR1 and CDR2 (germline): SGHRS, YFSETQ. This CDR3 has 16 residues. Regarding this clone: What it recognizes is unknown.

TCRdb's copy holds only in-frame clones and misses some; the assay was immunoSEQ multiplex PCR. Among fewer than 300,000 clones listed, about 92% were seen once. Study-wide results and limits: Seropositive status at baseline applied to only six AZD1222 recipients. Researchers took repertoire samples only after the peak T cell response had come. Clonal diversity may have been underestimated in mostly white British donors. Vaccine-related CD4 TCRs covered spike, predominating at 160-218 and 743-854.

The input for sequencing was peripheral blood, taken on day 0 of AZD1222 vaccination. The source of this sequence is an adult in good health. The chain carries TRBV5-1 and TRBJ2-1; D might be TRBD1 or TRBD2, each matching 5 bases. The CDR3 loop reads CASSRQGSGTYNEQFF. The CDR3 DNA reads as TGCGCCAGCAGCCGTCAAGGTTCCGGGACGTACAATGAGCAGTTCTTC. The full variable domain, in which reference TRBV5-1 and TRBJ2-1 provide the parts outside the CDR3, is KAGVTQTPRYLIKTRGQQVTLSCSPISGHRSVSWYQQTPGQGLQFLFEYFSETQRNKGNFPGRFSGRQFSNSRSEMNVSTLELGDSALYLCASSRQGSGTYNEQFFGPGTRLTVL.